Listed below are T cell receptor beta chains from one sample, sequenced in a study of T-cell memory formation after mild COVID-19. MiXCR was run by TCRdb on the 5' RACE reads, yielding one entry per CDR3 protein. The sample lists 190,000 or so distinct CDR3 sequences, around a fifth occurring once. Sequencing was performed on PBMCs or a T cell subset sorted from them (not recorded which). The receptors here all came from an adult woman who had mild COVID-19 (a few samples of this study predate the infection). Cell type and time point are not known. Both conserved end residues are part of each CDR3. Each record gives: CDR3 length, clone size, D gene, V gene, J gene, CDR3 protein, CDR3 DNA. D genes are given only for firm matches. Size is omitted from some rows. Given values are once, few, many or a class for expanded clones.

cdr3_length: 11; clone_size: few; d_call: NA; v_call: TRBV20-1; j_call: TRBJ2-1; cdr3_aa: CSAKGLHEQFF; cdr3_nt: TGCAGTGCTAAGGGCCTGCATGAGCAGTTCTTC
cdr3_length: 16; clone_size: few; d_call: TRBD1; v_call: TRBV14; j_call: TRBJ2-1; cdr3_aa: CASSQGDSRSYNEQFF; cdr3_nt: TGTGCCAGCAGCCAAGGGGACAGTCGGTCCTACAATGAGCAGTTCTTC
cdr3_length: 15; clone_size: few; d_call: NA; v_call: TRBV3-1; j_call: TRBJ2-7; cdr3_aa: CASSQGAQPSYEQYF; cdr3_nt: TGTGCCAGCAGCCAAGGGGCCCAACCTTCCTACGAGCAGTACTTC
cdr3_length: 16; clone_size: few; d_call: NA; v_call: TRBV11-3; j_call: TRBJ2-1; cdr3_aa: CASSPVRQGVYNEQFF; cdr3_nt: TGTGCCAGCAGCCCCGTTAGGCAGGGCGTCTACAATGAGCAGTTCTTC
cdr3_length: 16; clone_size: few; d_call: TRBD1; v_call: TRBV27; j_call: TRBJ2-6; cdr3_aa: CASSPDREPGANVLTF; cdr3_nt: TGTGCCAGCAGTCCCGACAGGGAACCTGGGGCCAACGTCCTGACTTTC
cdr3_length: 14; clone_size: few; d_call: NA; v_call: TRBV6-5; j_call: TRBJ1-1; cdr3_aa: CASNPLVLGTEAFF; cdr3_nt: TGTGCCAGCAACCCTCTAGTTTTGGGTACTGAAGCTTTCTTT
cdr3_length: 14; clone_size: few; d_call: NA; v_call: TRBV6-5; j_call: TRBJ2-7; cdr3_aa: CASSYGASAYEQYF; cdr3_nt: TGTGCCAGCAGTTACGGCGCTAGCGCCTACGAGCAGTACTTC
cdr3_length: 13; clone_size: NA; d_call: TRBD2; v_call: TRBV29-1; j_call: TRBJ2-7; cdr3_aa: CSVTGTSPNEQYF; cdr3_nt: TGCAGCGTGACCGGGACTAGCCCCAACGAGCAGTACTTC
cdr3_length: 13; clone_size: NA; d_call: TRBD2; v_call: TRBV29-1; j_call: TRBJ2-1; cdr3_aa: CSGGLAGYNEQFF; cdr3_nt: TGCAGCGGGGGTCTAGCGGGATACAATGAGCAGTTCTTC
cdr3_length: 16; clone_size: NA; d_call: NA; v_call: TRBV7-9; j_call: TRBJ2-6; cdr3_aa: CASSLASGNGANVLTF; cdr3_nt: TGTGCCAGCAGCTTAGCATCTGGAAATGGGGCCAACGTCCTGACTTTC
cdr3_length: 16; clone_size: few; d_call: TRBD1; v_call: TRBV7-9; j_call: TRBJ1-4; cdr3_aa: CASSLDGQGIGEKLFF; cdr3_nt: TGTGCCAGCAGCTTAGACGGACAGGGGATAGGTGAAAAACTGTTTTTT
cdr3_length: 14; clone_size: few; d_call: NA; v_call: TRBV5-1; j_call: TRBJ2-7; cdr3_aa: CASSPPDKSYEQYF; cdr3_nt: TGCGCCAGCAGCCCGCCGGACAAGTCCTACGAGCAGTACTTC
cdr3_length: 15; clone_size: NA; d_call: NA; v_call: TRBV7-9; j_call: TRBJ2-5; cdr3_aa: CASSSLQWGQETQYF; cdr3_nt: TGTGCCAGCAGTTCCCTCCAGTGGGGCCAAGAGACCCAGTACTTC
cdr3_length: 14; clone_size: NA; d_call: TRBD1; v_call: TRBV9; j_call: TRBJ1-2; cdr3_aa: CASIGQASGGGYTF; cdr3_nt: TGTGCCAGCATCGGACAGGCTTCTGGTGGCGGCTACACCTTC
cdr3_length: 15; clone_size: many; d_call: TRBD2; v_call: TRBV7-7; j_call: TRBJ2-3; cdr3_aa: CASSLTGGSTDTQYF; cdr3_nt: TGTGCCAGCAGCTTAACCGGGGGGAGCACAGATACGCAGTATTTT
cdr3_length: 15; clone_size: NA; d_call: TRBD1; v_call: TRBV5-1; j_call: TRBJ1-1; cdr3_aa: CASGPGQGAGTEAFF; cdr3_nt: TGCGCCAGCGGCCCGGGACAGGGGGCGGGCACTGAAGCTTTCTTT
cdr3_length: 17; clone_size: few; d_call: TRBD1; v_call: TRBV7-2; j_call: TRBJ1-6; cdr3_aa: CASSLDGQGLSNSPLHF; cdr3_nt: TGTGCCAGCAGCTTAGATGGACAGGGATTAAGCAATTCACCCCTCCACTTT
cdr3_length: 14; clone_size: NA; d_call: NA; v_call: TRBV12-3/TRBV12-4; j_call: TRBJ2-7; cdr3_aa: CASSLGQVTGEQYF; cdr3_nt: TGTGCCAGCAGTTTAGGACAGGTGACCGGCGAGCAGTACTTC
cdr3_length: 17; clone_size: NA; d_call: NA; v_call: TRBV12-3/TRBV12-4; j_call: TRBJ1-5; cdr3_aa: CASSLALGGDSNQPQHF; cdr3_nt: TGTGCCAGCAGTTTAGCGCTGGGGGGGGACAGCAATCAGCCCCAGCATTTT
cdr3_length: 16; clone_size: NA; d_call: TRBD2; v_call: TRBV5-1; j_call: TRBJ2-1; cdr3_aa: CASTMSGGAKYNEQFF; cdr3_nt: TGCGCCAGCACCATGAGCGGGGGGGCGAAATACAATGAGCAGTTCTTC
cdr3_length: 13; clone_size: NA; d_call: TRBD2; v_call: TRBV24-1; j_call: TRBJ2-1; cdr3_aa: CATSENERGPQFF; cdr3_nt: TGTGCCACCAGTGAAAACGAGCGGGGGCCGCAGTTCTTC
cdr3_length: 15; clone_size: NA; d_call: NA; v_call: TRBV4-1; j_call: TRBJ2-3; cdr3_aa: CASSQRDSYTDTQYF; cdr3_nt: TGCGCCAGCAGCCAAAGGGACTCGTACACAGATACGCAGTATTTT
cdr3_length: 15; clone_size: few; d_call: TRBD2; v_call: TRBV7-6; j_call: TRBJ2-7; cdr3_aa: CASSLASGSTYEQYF; cdr3_nt: TGTGCCAGCAGCTTAGCGAGCGGGAGTACCTACGAGCAGTACTTC
cdr3_length: 15; clone_size: NA; d_call: NA; v_call: TRBV4-1; j_call: TRBJ1-2; cdr3_aa: CASSPSLYGNYGYTF; cdr3_nt: TGCGCCAGCAGCCCCTCGCTGTACGGTAACTATGGCTACACCTTC
cdr3_length: 14; clone_size: few; d_call: NA; v_call: TRBV9; j_call: TRBJ1-6; cdr3_aa: CATSEGSYNSPLHF; cdr3_nt: TGTGCCACCAGTGAGGGCTCCTATAATTCACCCCTCCACTTT
cdr3_length: 12; clone_size: NA; d_call: NA; v_call: TRBV12-3/TRBV12-4; j_call: TRBJ1-1; cdr3_aa: CASRYLGSEAFF; cdr3_nt: TGTGCCAGCAGGTATCTGGGCTCTGAAGCTTTCTTT
cdr3_length: 15; clone_size: few; d_call: TRBD1; v_call: TRBV5-1; j_call: TRBJ1-1; cdr3_aa: CASSLSGQGFIEAFF; cdr3_nt: TGCGCCAGCAGCTTGTCGGGACAGGGGTTTATTGAAGCTTTCTTT
cdr3_length: 15; clone_size: NA; d_call: TRBD1; v_call: TRBV29-1; j_call: TRBJ1-1; cdr3_aa: CSVEWGDREDTEAFF; cdr3_nt: TGCAGCGTTGAATGGGGGGACAGGGAGGACACTGAAGCTTTCTTT
cdr3_length: 15; clone_size: few; d_call: NA; v_call: TRBV25-1; j_call: TRBJ1-1; cdr3_aa: CASSELLGLNTEAFF; cdr3_nt: TGTGCCAGCAGTGAGTTACTGGGGCTGAACACTGAAGCTTTCTTT
cdr3_length: 19; clone_size: NA; d_call: TRBD2; v_call: TRBV5-6; j_call: TRBJ2-4; cdr3_aa: CASSLVGLAGKTAKNIQYF; cdr3_nt: TGTGCCAGCAGCTTGGTGGGACTAGCGGGTAAAACAGCCAAAAACATTCAGTACTTC
cdr3_length: 15; clone_size: once; d_call: NA; v_call: TRBV27; j_call: TRBJ2-7; cdr3_aa: CASSTYGAPSHEQYF; cdr3_nt: TGTGCCAGCAGTACCTACGGGGCTCCTAGCCACGAGCAGTACTTC
cdr3_length: 11; clone_size: NA; d_call: NA; v_call: TRBV7-2; j_call: TRBJ1-2; cdr3_aa: CASSFTGGYTF; cdr3_nt: TGTGCCAGCAGCTTCACAGGCGGCTACACCTTC
cdr3_length: 15; clone_size: few; d_call: NA; v_call: TRBV7-3; j_call: TRBJ1-3; cdr3_aa: CASSSDGSSGNTIYF; cdr3_nt: TGTGCCAGCAGCTCGGACGGTAGCTCTGGAAACACCATATATTTT
cdr3_length: 14; clone_size: NA; d_call: NA; v_call: TRBV7-9; j_call: TRBJ2-7; cdr3_aa: CASSLGGTDYEQYF; cdr3_nt: TGTGCCAGCAGCTTAGGAGGCACCGACTACGAGCAGTACTTC
cdr3_length: 14; clone_size: NA; d_call: TRBD1; v_call: TRBV7-9; j_call: TRBJ2-7; cdr3_aa: CASSSEGQGHEQYF; cdr3_nt: TGTGCCAGCAGCTCCGAGGGACAGGGCCACGAGCAGTACTTC
cdr3_length: 18; clone_size: many; d_call: TRBD1; v_call: TRBV3-1; j_call: TRBJ2-2; cdr3_aa: CASSQSESPDRAPGELFF; cdr3_nt: TGTGCCAGCAGCCAAAGTGAGTCCCCCGACAGGGCTCCCGGGGAGCTGTTTTTT
cdr3_length: 13; clone_size: NA; d_call: NA; v_call: TRBV12-3/TRBV12-4; j_call: TRBJ1-2; cdr3_aa: CASRPRVMDGYTF; cdr3_nt: TGTGCCAGCAGACCGAGGGTAATGGATGGCTACACCTTC
cdr3_length: 17; clone_size: many; d_call: NA; v_call: TRBV5-1; j_call: TRBJ2-3; cdr3_aa: CASSLALAGTSTDTQYF; cdr3_nt: TGCGCCAGCAGCTTGGCGTTAGCCGGGACGTCGACAGATACGCAGTATTTT
cdr3_length: 13; clone_size: NA; d_call: NA; v_call: TRBV7-9; j_call: TRBJ1-4; cdr3_aa: CASSSRGNEKLFF; cdr3_nt: TGTGCCAGCAGCTCCAGGGGAAATGAAAAACTGTTTTTT
cdr3_length: 14; clone_size: few; d_call: NA; v_call: TRBV4-3; j_call: TRBJ1-2; cdr3_aa: CASSPDSGNYGYTF; cdr3_nt: TGCGCCAGCAGCCCAGACAGTGGGAACTATGGCTACACCTTC
cdr3_length: 15; clone_size: few; d_call: NA; v_call: TRBV4-3; j_call: TRBJ2-7; cdr3_aa: CASSQDRNRGMEQYF; cdr3_nt: TGCGCCAGCAGCCAAGACCGTAATAGGGGGATGGAGCAGTACTTC
cdr3_length: 14; clone_size: few; d_call: NA; v_call: TRBV15; j_call: TRBJ2-2; cdr3_aa: CATSSKGNTGELFF; cdr3_nt: TGTGCCACCAGCAGTAAGGGGAACACCGGGGAGCTGTTTTTT